This section outlines one T cell receptor beta chain sequence together with its context. Its antigen is still unknown. Doses given second, at about 4 or about 12 weeks, were pooled. The CDR3 spans 15 residues. CDR1 and CDR2 (germline): SEHNR, FQNEAQ (reference sequence). V shed 1 base and J 7 bases; nucleotides not matched to a gene: 5. These data come from a study of T cell responses to AZD1222 COVID-19 vaccine. Study results and limitations: Sampled repertoires all dated from after the peak T cell response. The number of AZD1222 recipients seropositive at baseline was only five or six.

Some clones are missing from TCRdb's copy, which holds only in-frame ones; the method was immunoSEQ multiplex PCR. The sample carries about 110,000 clones, roughly 88% recorded once. This receptor was obtained from an adult who received the AZD1222 COVID-19 vaccine. This sample comprised peripheral blood, obtained 28 days after the second AZD1222 dose. The gene calls are TRBV7-9 and TRBJ2-1; 9 positions match TRBD2. The CDR3, as DNA: TGTGCCAGCAGCTTAGTGGCGGGGGGGCCAAATGAGCAGTTCTTC. Its translation: CASSLVAGGPNEQFF.